These 5 T cell receptor beta chains were sequenced from one sample in a study of Tregs in tolerant kidney transplant recipients. The repertoire was sequenced with immunoSEQ multiplex PCR; TCRdb's copy has only in-frame clones and lacks some. The table includes 200,000 to 300,000 clones, more than 65% detected once. The source material was CD4+ T cells from blood. These receptors were obtained from a human donor in good health.

V gene TRBV5-6 combines with J gene TRBJ1-5; tentative D call: TRBD1 (5 bases). CDR1 and CDR2 from the germline V gene are SGHDT and YYEEEE. The CDR3 consists of 14 residues. Deletions cut 1 base from V and 1 base from J, with 6 bases between. The CDR3 sequence is CASSLRQSNQPQHF. As DNA, the CDR3 is TGTGCCAGCAGCTTGCGACAGAGCAATCAGCCCCAGCATTTT.

This clone was picked up one time. The gene calls are TRBV6-6 and TRBJ2-3, with D possibly TRBD2 on 7 matching bases. Germline V CDR1 and CDR2: MNHNY, SVGAGI (reference sequence). The germline V and J ends were trimmed by 7 bases and 5 bases, with 19 bases remaining between them. This CDR3 comprises 15 residues. The CDR3 DNA sequence: TGTGCCAGCAAGGACCGCCGGGGGGCAGGAGATACGCAGTATTTT. It translates to CASKDRRGAGDTQYF.

Note on this clone: Other DNA sequences in the sample encode the same CDR3. The V gene is TRBV30, the J gene TRBJ1-1; D unclear. The CDR3 has 13 residues. Germline CDR1 and CDR2: GTSNPN and SVGIG (reference sequence). Trimming stripped 4 bases from V and 1 base from J, with 10 bases between. CDR3 region: CAWTMTGNTEAFF. CDR3 sequence (DNA): TGTGCCTGGACTATGACGGGGAACACTGAAGCTTTCTTT.

The gene calls are TRBV19 and TRBJ1-2; 7 bases match TRBD1. In germline, CDR1 is LNHDA, CDR2 SQIVND (reference sequence). The CDR3 has 16 residues. After removal of 2 bases from V and 2 bases from J, the junction contained 8 bases not matched to a gene. CDR3 residues: CASSIRRTGANYGYTF. CDR3 nucleotide sequence: TGTGCCAGTAGTATACGCCGGACAGGCGCCAACTATGGCTACACCTTC.

This rearrangement joins TRBV7-3 to TRBJ1-6; D may be TRBD1 (5 bases). Germline V gene data show CDR1 as SGHTA and CDR2 as FQGTGA. The CDR3 has 17 amino acids. Trimming removed 5 bases at V and 6 bases at J, with 20 bases between. The CDR3 here is CASSPRDSRSSNSPLHF. The CDR3 DNA is TGTGCCAGCAGCCCTCGGGACTCTCGGTCGAGTAATTCACCCCTCCACTTT.